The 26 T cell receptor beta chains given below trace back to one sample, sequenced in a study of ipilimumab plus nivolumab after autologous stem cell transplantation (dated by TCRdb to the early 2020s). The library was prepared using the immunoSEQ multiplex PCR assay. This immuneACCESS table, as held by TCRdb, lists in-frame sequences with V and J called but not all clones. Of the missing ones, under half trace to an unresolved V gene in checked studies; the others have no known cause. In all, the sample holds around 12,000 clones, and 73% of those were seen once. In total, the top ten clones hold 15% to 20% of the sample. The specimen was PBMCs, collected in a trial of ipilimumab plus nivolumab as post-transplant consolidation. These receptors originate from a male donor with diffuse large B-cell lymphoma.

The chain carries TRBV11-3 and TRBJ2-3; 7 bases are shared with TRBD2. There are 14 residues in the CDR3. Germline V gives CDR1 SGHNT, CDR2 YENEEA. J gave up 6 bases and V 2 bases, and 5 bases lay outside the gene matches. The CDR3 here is CASSLRTSDDTQYF. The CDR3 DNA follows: TGTGCCAGCAGCTTAAGGACTAGTGACGATACGCAGTATTTT.

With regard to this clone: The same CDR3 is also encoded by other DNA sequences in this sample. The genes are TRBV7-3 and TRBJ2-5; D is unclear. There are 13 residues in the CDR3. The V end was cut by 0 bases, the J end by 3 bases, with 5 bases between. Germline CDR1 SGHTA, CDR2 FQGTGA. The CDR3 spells CASSLTGEETQYF. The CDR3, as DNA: TGTGCCAGCAGCTTAACTGGGGAAGAGACCCAGTACTTC.

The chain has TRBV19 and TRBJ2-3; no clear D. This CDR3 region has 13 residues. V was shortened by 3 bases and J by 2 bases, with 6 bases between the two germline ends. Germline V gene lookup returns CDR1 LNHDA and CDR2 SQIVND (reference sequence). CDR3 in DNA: TGTGCCAGTAGTATGTTGTCCACAGATACGCAGTATTTT. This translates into CASSMLSTDTQYF.

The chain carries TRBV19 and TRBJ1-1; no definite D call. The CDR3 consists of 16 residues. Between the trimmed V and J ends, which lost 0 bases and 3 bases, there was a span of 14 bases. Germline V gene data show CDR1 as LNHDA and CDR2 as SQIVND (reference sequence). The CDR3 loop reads CASSIDRGPGHTEAFF. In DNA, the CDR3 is TGTGCCAGTAGTATAGACCGTGGGCCAGGCCACACTGAAGCTTTCTTT.

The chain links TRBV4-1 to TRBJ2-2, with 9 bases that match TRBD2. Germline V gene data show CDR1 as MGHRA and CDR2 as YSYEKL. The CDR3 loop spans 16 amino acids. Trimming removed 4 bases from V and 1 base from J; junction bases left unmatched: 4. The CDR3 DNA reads TGCGCCAGCAGCCTGAGGACTAGCGAGAACACCGGGGAGCTGTTTTTT. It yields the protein CASSLRTSENTGELFF.

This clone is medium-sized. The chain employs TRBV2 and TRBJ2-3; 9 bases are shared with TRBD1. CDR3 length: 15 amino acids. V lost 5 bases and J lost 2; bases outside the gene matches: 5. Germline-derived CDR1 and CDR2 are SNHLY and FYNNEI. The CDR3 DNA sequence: TGTGCCAGCAGTCCCGGGACAGGGTCCACAGATACGCAGTATTTT. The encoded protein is CASSPGTGSTDTQYF.

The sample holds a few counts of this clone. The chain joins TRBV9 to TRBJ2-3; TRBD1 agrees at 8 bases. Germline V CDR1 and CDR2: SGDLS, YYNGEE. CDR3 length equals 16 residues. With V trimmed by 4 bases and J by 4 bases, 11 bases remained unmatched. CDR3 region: CASSLEGQGAADTQYF. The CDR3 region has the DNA TGTGCCAGCAGCTTGGAAGGGCAGGGGGCTGCAGATACGCAGTATTTT.

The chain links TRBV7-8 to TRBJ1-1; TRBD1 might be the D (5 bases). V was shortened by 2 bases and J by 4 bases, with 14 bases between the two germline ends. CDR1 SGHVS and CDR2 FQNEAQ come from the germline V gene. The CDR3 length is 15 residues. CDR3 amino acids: CASSLRRGLGTEAFF. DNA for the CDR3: TGTGCCAGCAGCTTACGGAGGGGCCTGGGCACTGAAGCTTTCTTT.

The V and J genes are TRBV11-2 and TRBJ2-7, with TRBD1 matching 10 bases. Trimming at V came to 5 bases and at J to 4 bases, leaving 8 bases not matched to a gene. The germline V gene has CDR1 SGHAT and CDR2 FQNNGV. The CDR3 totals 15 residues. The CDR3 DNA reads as TGTGCCAGCAGCACCTCGGACAGGGGGGTATACGAGCAGTACTTC. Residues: CASSTSDRGVYEQYF.

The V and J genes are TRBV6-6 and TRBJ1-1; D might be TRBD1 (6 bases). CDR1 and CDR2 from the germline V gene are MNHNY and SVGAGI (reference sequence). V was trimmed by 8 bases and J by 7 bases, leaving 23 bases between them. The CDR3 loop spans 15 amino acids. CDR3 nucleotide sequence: TGTGCCAGCTGCTTTAGCCGGACAGTAAGCGTTGAAGCTTTCTTT. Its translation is CASCFSRTVSVEAFF.

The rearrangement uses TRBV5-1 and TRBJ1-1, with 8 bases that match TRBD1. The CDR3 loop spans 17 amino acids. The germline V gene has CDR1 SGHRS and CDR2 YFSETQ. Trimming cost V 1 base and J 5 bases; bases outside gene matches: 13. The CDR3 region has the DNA TGCGCCAGCAGCTTGCAAATACCCGGGACAGGAGGAACTGAAGCTTTCTTT. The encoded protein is CASSLQIPGTGGTEAFF.

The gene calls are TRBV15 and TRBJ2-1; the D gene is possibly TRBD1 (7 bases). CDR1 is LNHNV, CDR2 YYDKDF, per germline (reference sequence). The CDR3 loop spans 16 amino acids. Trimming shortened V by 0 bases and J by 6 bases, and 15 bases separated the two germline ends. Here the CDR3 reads CATSRDRGTGSNEQFF. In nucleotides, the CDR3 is TGTGCCACCAGCAGAGACAGGGGGACTGGGTCCAATGAGCAGTTCTTC.

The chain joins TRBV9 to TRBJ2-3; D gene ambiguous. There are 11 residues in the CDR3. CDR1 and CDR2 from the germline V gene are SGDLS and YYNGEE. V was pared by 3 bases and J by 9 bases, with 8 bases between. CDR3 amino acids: CASSAGATQYF. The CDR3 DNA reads TGTGCCAGCAGCGCCGGAGCCACGCAGTATTTT.

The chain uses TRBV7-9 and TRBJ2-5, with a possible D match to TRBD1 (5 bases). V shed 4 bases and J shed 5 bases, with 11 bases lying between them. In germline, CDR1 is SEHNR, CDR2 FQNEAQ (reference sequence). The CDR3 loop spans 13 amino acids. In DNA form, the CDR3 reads TGTGCCAGCAGCTCCCAGGGTTATGAGACCCAGTACTTC. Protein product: CASSSQGYETQYF.

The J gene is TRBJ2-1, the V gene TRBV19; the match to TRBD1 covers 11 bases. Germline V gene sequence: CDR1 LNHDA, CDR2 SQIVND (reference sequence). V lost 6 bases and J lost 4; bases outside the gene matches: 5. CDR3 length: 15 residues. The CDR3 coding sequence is TGTGCCAGTAGCCCCGGGACAGGGGGATACAATGAGCAGTTCTTC. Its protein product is CASSPGTGGYNEQFF.

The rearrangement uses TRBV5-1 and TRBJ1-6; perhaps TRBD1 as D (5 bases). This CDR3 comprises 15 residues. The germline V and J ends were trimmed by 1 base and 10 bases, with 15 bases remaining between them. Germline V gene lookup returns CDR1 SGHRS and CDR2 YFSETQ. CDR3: CASSLIGGEGSPLHF. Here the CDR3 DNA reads TGCGCCAGCAGCTTGATCGGGGGAGAGGGCTCACCCCTCCACTTT.

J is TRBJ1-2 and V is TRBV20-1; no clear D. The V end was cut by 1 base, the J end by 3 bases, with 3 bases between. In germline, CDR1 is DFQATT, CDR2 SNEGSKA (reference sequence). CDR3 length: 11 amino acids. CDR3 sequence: CSARADYGYTF. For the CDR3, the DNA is TGCAGTGCTAGAGCTGACTATGGCTACACCTTC.

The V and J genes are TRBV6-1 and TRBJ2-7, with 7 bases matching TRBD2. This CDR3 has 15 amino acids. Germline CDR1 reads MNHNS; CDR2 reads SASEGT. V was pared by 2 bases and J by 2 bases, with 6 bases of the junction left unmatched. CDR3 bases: TGTGCCAGCAGTGAACTTGCGGGAGCGGCCTACGAGCAGTACTTC. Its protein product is CASSELAGAAYEQYF.

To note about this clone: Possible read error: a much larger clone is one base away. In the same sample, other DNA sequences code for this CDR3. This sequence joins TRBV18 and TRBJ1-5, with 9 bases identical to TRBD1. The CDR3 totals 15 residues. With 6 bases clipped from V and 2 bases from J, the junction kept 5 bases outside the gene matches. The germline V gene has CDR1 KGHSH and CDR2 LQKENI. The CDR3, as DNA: TGTGCCAGCTCCCCGGACAGGGGCGGCAATCAGCCCCAGCATTTT. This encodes CASSPDRGGNQPQHF.

Here the CDR3 reads CASSFRGYNSPLHF. CDR3 coding DNA: TGTGCCAGTAGCTTCAGGGGATATAATTCACCCCTCCACTTT. The chain uses TRBV27 and TRBJ1-6, with D perhaps TRBD1 (6 bases). Trimming shortened V by 9 bases and J by 4 bases, and 13 bases separated the two germline ends. Germline V gene sequence: CDR1 MNHEY, CDR2 SMNVEV (reference sequence). The CDR3 runs 14 residues.

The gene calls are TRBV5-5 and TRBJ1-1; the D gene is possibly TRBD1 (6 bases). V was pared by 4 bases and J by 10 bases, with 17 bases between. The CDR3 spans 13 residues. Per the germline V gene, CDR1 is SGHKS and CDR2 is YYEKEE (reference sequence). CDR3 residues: CASSPRQEAAAFF. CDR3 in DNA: TGTGCCAGCAGCCCTAGACAGGAGGCGGCAGCTTTCTTT.

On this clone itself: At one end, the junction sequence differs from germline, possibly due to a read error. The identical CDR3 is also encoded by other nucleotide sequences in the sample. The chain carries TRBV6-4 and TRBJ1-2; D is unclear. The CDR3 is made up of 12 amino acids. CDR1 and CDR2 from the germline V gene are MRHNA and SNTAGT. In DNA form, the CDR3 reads TGCGCCAGCAGTGACGGCAGCTATGGCTACACCTTC. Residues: CASSDGSYGYTF.

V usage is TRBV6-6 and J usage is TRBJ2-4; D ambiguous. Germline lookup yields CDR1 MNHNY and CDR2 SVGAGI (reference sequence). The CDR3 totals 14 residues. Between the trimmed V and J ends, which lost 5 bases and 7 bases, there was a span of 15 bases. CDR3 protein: CASSNRGDGNIQYF. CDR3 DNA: TGTGCCAGCAGTAACCGAGGCGACGGTAACATTCAGTACTTC.

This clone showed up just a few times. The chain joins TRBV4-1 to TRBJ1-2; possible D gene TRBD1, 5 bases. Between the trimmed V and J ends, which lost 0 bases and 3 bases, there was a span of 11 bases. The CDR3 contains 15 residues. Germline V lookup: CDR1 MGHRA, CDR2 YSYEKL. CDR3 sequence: CASSQDWGGDYGYTF. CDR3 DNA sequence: TGCGCCAGCAGCCAAGACTGGGGGGGTGACTATGGCTACACCTTC.

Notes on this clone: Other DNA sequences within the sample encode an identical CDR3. The CDR3 bases are TGTGCCAGCTCACCACCGGGCAGAGAGACCCAGTACTTC. It codes for CASSPPGRETQYF. The J gene is TRBJ2-5, the V gene TRBV18; D is unresolved. CDR3 size: 13 residues. Trimming removed 0 bases at V and 4 bases at J, with 6 bases between. Germline CDR1 is KGHSH and CDR2 is LQKENI.

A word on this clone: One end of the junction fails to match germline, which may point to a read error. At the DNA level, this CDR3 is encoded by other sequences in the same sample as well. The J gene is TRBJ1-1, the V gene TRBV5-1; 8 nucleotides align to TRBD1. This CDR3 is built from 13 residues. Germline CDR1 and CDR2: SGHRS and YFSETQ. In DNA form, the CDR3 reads TGTGCCAGCAGCAGCGACCAGGGGGCTAAAGCTTTCTTT. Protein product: CASSSDQGAKAFF.